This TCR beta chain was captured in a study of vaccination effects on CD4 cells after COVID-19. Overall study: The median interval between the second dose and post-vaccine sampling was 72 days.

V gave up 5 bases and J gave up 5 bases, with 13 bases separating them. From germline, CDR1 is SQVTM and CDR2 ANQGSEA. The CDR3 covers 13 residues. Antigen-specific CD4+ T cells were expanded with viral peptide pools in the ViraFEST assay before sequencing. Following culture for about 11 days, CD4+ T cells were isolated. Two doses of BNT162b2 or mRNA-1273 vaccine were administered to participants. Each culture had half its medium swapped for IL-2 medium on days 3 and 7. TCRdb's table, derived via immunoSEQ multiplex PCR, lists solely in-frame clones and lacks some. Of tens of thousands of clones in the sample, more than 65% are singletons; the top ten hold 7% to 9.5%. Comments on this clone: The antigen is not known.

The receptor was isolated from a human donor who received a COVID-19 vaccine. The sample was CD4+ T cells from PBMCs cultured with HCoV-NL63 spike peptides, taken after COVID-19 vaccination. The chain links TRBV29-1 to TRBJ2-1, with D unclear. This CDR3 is CSVPQVMDNEQFF. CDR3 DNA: TGCAGCGTTCCCCAGGTAATGGACAATGAGCAGTTCTTC.